This T cell receptor beta chain was identified during a study of Tregs in tolerant kidney transplant recipients. The CDR3 is made up of 11 amino acids. The V and J ends lost 3 bases and 6 bases respectively, with 3 bases between them. From germline, CDR1 is SGHTA and CDR2 FQGTGA. Unstimulated Tregs (CD4+CD25+CD127-) and CD4+CD25- non-Tregs were sorted from PBMCs. This clone appeared once. Profiled with immunoSEQ multiplex PCR; TCRdb holds only in-frame clones, not every one. The sample contains some 110,000 clones, 85% to 95% of which appear only once. This TCR was recovered from a human donor in good health. The chain uses TRBV7-3 and TRBJ2-1; unclear D gene. The specimen was CD4+ T cells from blood. The CDR3, as DNA: TGTGCCAGCAGCTTTGGCAATGAGCAGTTCTTC. Its protein is CASSFGNEQFF.